By share, the clone carrying this TCR beta chain counts as medium-sized (0.01 to 0.1%). The antigen remains unidentified. Because the library targeted alpha chains, this beta chain is an off-target read whose size means little. Time point of the sample: sample taken at primary tumor resection. From the 5' RACE reads, TCRdb called clonotypes with MiXCR, one entry per CDR3 protein. The profile shows thousands of distinct CDR3 sequences, more than 12% of them singletons. This sample is drawn from a study of spatial heterogeneity in lung cancer. Study results and caveats: One measure, the expanded intratumoral alpha and beta TCR count, tracked tumor mutation counts.

Germline assignment: CDR1 MGHRA and CDR2 YSYEKL. CDR3 length equals 15 residues. Trimming took off 0 bases at V and 3 bases at J, with 9 bases between the two ends. The chain employs TRBV4-1 and TRBJ1-5; no definite D call. The clonotype was recovered from a male donor with early-stage non-small cell lung cancer. The source was lung tumor tissue, collected at surgery. The CDR3 region has the DNA TGCGCCAGCAGCCAAGATCCAGGTAACAATCAGCCCCAGCATTTT. Residues: CASSQDPGNNQPQHF.